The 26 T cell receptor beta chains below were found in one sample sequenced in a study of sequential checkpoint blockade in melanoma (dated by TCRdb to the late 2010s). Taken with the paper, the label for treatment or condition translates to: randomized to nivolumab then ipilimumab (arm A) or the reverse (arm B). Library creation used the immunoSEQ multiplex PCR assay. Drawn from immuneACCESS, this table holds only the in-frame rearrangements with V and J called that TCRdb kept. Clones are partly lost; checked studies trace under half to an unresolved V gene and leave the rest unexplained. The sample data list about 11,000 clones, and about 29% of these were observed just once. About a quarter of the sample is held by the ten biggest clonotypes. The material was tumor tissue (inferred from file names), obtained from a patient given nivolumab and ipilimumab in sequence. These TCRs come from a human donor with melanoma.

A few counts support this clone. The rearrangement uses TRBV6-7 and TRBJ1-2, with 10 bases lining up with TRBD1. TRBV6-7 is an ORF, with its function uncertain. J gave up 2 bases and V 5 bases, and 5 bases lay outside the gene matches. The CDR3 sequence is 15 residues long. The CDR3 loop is CASSDDRGPNYGYTF. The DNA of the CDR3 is TGTGCCAGCAGTGATGACAGGGGGCCCAACTATGGCTACACCTTC.

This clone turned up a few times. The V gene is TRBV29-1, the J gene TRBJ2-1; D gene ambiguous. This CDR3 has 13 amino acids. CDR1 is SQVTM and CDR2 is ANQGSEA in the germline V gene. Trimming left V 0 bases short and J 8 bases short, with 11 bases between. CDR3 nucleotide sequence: TGCAGCGTTGAAGATAGCCGCGGAGATGAGCAGTTCTTC. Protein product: CSVEDSRGDEQFF.

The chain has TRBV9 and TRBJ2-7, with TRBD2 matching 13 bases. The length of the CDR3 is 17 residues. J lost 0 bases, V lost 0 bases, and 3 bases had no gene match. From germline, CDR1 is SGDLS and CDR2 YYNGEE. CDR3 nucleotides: TGTGCCAGCAGCGTAGTGACTAGCGGGGGGTACTCCTACGAGCAGTACTTC. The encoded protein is CASSVVTSGGYSYEQYF. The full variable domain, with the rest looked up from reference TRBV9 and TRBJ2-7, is DSGVTQTPKHLITATGQRVTLRCSPRSGDLSVYWYQQSLDQGLQFLIQYYNGEERAKGNILERFSAQQFPDLHSELNLSSLELGDSALYFCASSVVTSGGYSYEQYFGPGTRLTVT.

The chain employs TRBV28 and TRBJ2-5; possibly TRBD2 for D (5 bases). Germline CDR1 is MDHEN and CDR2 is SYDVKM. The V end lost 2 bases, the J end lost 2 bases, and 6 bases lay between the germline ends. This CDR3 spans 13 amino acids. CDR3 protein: CASSLPGQETQYF. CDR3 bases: TGTGCCAGCAGTTTACCGGGGCAAGAGACCCAGTACTTC.

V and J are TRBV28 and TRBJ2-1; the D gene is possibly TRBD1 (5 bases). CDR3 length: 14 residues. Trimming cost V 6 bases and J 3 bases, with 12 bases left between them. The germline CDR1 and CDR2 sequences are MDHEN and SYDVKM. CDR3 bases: TGTGCCAGCAGACCCCCTGACAGCTACAATGAGCAGTTCTTC. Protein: CASRPPDSYNEQFF.

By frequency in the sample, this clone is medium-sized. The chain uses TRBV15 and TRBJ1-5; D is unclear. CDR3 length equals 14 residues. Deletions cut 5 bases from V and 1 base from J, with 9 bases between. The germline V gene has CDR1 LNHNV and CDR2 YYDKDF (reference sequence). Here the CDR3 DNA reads TGTGCCACCAGCGAGGGCCAGAGCAATCAGCCCCAGCATTTT. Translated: CATSEGQSNQPQHF.

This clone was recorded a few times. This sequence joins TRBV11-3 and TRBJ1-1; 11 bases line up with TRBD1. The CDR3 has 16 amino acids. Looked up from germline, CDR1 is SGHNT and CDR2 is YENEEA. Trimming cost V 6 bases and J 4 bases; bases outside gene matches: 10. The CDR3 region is CASSSHGGTGGTEAFF. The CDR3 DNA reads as TGTGCCAGCAGTTCCCACGGGGGGACAGGGGGCACTGAAGCTTTCTTT. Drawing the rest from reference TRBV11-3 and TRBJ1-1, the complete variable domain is EAGVVQSPRYKIIEKKQPVAFWCNPISGHNTLYWYLQNLGQGPELLIRYENEEAVDDSQLPKDRFSAERLKGVDSTLKIQPAELGDSAVYLCASSSHGGTGGTEAFFGQGTRLTVV.

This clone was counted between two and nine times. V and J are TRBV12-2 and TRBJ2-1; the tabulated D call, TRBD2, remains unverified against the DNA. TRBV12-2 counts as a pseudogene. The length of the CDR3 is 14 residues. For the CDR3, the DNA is TGTGCCGCATCCGGCGGGGGGGCCTACAATGAGCAGTTCTTC. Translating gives CAASGGGAYNEQFF.

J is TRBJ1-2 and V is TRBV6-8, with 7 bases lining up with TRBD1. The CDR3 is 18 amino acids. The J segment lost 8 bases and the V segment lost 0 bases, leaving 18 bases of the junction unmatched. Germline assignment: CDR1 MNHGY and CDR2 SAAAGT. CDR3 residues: CASSYSGSGGGGNTGYTF. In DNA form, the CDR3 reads TGTGCCAGCAGTTACTCTGGTTCCGGAGGGGGCGGTAATACCGGCTACACCTTC.

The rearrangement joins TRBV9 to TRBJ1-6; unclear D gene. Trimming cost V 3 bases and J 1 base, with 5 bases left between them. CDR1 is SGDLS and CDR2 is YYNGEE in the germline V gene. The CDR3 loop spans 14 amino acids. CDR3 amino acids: CASSGTSYNSPLHF. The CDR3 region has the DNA TGTGCCAGCAGCGGGACGTCCTATAATTCACCCCTCCACTTT.

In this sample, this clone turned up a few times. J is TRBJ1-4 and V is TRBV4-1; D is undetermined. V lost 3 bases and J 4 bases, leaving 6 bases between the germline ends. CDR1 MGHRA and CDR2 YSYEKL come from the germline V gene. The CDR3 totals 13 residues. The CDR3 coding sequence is TGCGCCAGCAGCCAGGGGATTAATGAAAAACTGTTTTTT. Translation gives CASSQGINEKLFF.

CDR3 DNA: TGTGCCTGGCGACAGGTTGAAGGCTACACCTTC. As protein: CAWRQVEGYTF. The rearrangement uses TRBV30 and TRBJ1-2; weak D call: TRBD1 (6 bases). V lost 5 bases and J lost 8, with 12 bases in between. The CDR3 has 11 amino acids. Germline CDR1 reads GTSNPN; CDR2 reads SVGIG (reference sequence).

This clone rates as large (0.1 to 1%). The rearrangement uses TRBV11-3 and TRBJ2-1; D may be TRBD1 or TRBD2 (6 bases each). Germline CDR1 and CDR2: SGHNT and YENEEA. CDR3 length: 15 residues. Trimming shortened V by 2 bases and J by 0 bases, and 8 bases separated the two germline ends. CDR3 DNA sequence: TGTGCCAGCAGCTTATGGGGGGCCTCCTACAATGAGCAGTTCTTC. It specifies CASSLWGASYNEQFF.

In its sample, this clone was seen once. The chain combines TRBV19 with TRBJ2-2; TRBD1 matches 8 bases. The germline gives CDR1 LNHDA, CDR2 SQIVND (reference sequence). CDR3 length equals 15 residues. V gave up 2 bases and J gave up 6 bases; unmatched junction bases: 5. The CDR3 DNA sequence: TGTGCCAGTAGTATATTTGACAGGGGCGCCGGGGAGCTGTTTTTT. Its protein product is CASSIFDRGAGELFF.

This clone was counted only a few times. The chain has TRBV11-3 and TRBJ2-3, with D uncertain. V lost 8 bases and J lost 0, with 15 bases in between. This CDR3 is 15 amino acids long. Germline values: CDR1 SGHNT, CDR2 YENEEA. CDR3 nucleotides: TGTGCCAGCGCTGCCGGTGCAGGTAGCACAGATACGCAGTATTTT. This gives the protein CASAAGAGSTDTQYF.

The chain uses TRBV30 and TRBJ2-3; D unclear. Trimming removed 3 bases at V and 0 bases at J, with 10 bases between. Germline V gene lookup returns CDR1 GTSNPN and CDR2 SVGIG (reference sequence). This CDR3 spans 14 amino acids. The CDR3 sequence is CAWRGRVSTDTQYF. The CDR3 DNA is TGTGCCTGGAGGGGCCGGGTTAGCACAGATACGCAGTATTTT. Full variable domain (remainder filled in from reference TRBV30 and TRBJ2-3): SQTIHQWPATLVQPVGSPLSLECTVEGTSNPNLYWYRQAAGRGLQLLFYSVGIGQISSEVPQNLSASRPQDRQFILSSKKLLLSDSGFYLCAWRGRVSTDTQYFGPGTRLTVL.

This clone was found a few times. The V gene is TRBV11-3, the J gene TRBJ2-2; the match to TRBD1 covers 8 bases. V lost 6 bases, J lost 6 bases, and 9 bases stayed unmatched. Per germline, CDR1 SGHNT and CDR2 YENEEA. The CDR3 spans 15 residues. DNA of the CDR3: TGTGCCAGCAGTCGAGCGGACAGGGTTTCCGGGGAGCTGTTTTTT. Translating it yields CASSRADRVSGELFF.

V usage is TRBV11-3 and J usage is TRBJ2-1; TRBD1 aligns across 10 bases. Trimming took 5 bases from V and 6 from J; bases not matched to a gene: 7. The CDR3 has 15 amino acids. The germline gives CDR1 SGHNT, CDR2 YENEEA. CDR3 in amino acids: CASSPGQGSVNEQFF. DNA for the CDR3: TGTGCCAGCAGCCCGGGACAGGGGTCCGTCAATGAGCAGTTCTTC. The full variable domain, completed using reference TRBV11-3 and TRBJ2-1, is EAGVVQSPRYKIIEKKQPVAFWCNPISGHNTLYWYLQNLGQGPELLIRYENEEAVDDSQLPKDRFSAERLKGVDSTLKIQPAELGDSAVYLCASSPGQGSVNEQFFGPGTRLTVL.

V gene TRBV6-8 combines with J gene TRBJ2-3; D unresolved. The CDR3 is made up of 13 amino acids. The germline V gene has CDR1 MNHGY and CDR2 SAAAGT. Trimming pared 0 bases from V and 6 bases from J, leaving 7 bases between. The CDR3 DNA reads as TGTGCCAGCAGTTACTCTGGCCCTGATACGCAGTATTTT. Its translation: CASSYSGPDTQYF.

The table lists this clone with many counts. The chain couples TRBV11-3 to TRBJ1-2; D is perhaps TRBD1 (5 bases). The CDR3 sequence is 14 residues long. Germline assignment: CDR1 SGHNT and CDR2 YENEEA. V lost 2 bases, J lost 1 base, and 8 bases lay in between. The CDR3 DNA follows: TGTGCCAGCAGCTTATATCAGGGTAACTATGGCTACACCTTC. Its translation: CASSLYQGNYGYTF.

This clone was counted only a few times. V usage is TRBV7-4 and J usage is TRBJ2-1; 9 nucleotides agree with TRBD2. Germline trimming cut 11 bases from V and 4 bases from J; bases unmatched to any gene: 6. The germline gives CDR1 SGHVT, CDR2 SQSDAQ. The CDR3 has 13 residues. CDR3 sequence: CASGLAPYNEQFF. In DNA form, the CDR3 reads TGTGCCTCCGGACTAGCGCCTTACAATGAGCAGTTCTTC.

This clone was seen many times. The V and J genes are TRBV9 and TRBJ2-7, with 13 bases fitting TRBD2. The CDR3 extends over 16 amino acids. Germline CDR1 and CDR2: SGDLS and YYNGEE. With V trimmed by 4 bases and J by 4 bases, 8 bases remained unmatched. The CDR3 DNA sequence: TGTGCCAGCAGCCCCTTGGGACTAGCGGGGAGTTACGAGCAGTACTTC. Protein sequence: CASSPLGLAGSYEQYF. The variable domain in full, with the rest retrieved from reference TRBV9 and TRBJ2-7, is DSGVTQTPKHLITATGQRVTLRCSPRSGDLSVYWYQQSLDQGLQFLIQYYNGEERAKGNILERFSAQQFPDLHSELNLSSLELGDSALYFCASSPLGLAGSYEQYFGPGTRLTVT.

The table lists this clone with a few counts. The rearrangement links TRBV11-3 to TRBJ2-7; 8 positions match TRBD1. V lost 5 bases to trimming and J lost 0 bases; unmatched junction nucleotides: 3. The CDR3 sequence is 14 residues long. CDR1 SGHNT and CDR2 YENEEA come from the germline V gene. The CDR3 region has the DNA TGTGCCAGCAGCGGACAGGGTAGCTCCTACGAGCAGTACTTC. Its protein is CASSGQGSSYEQYF. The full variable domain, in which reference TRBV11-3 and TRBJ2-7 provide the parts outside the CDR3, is EAGVVQSPRYKIIEKKQPVAFWCNPISGHNTLYWYLQNLGQGPELLIRYENEEAVDDSQLPKDRFSAERLKGVDSTLKIQPAELGDSAVYLCASSGQGSSYEQYFGPGTRLTVT.

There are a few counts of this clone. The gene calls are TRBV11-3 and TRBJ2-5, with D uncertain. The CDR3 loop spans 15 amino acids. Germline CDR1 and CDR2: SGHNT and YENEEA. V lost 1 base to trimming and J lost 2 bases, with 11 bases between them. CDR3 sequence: CASSLVNSRQETQYF. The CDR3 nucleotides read TGTGCCAGCAGCTTAGTGAACAGCCGTCAAGAGACCCAGTACTTC.

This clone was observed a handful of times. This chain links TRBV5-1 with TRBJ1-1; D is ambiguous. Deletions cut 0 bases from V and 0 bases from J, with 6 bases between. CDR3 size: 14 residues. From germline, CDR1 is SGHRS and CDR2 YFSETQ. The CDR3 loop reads CASSLGQMNTEAFF. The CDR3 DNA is TGCGCCAGCAGCTTGGGTCAGATGAACACTGAAGCTTTCTTT.

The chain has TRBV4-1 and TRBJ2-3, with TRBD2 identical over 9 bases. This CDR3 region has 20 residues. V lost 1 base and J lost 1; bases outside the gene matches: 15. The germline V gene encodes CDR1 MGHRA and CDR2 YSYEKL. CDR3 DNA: TGCGCCAGCAGCCAAGTCCAAGGGCGGGGGGGCGATAAGGGCACAGATACGCAGTATTTT. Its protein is CASSQVQGRGGDKGTDTQYF.